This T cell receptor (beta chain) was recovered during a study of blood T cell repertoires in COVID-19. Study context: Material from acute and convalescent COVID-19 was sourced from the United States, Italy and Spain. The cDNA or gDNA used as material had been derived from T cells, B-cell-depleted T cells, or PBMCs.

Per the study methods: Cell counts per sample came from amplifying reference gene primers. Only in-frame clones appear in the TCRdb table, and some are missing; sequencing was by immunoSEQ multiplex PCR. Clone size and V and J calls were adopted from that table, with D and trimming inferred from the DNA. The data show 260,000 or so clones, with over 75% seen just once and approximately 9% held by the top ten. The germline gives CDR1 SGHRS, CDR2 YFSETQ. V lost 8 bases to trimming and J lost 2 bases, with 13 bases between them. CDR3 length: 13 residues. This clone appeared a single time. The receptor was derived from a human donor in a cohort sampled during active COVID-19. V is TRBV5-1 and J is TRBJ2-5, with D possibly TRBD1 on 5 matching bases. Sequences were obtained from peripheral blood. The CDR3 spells CASSTGPQETQYF. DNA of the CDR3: TGCGCCAGTTCAACAGGACCTCAAGAGACCCAGTACTTC.